This T cell receptor (beta chain) comes out of a study of cytomegalovirus exposure and HLA in healthy donors. Germline V gene data show CDR1 as SGDLS and CDR2 as YYNGEE. The ends were cut back, 0 bases at V and 2 bases at J, with 12 bases in the middle. The CDR3 spans 15 residues. The PCR used 60 Vbeta and 13 Jbeta primers. Libraries were prepared by immunoSEQ multiplex PCR; TCRdb keeps only in-frame clonotypes and omits some of them. The profile shows just over 60,000 clones, around 87% of them singletons. The sample was PBMCs. This sequence was found in a man aged 18 to 29 in good health and CMV-seronegative. The V and J genes are TRBV9 and TRBJ2-7, with D possibly being TRBD1 (5 bases). CDR3 in amino acids: CASSVEGNQPYEQYF. DNA of the CDR3: TGTGCCAGCAGCGTAGAGGGGAACCAACCCTACGAGCAGTACTTC.